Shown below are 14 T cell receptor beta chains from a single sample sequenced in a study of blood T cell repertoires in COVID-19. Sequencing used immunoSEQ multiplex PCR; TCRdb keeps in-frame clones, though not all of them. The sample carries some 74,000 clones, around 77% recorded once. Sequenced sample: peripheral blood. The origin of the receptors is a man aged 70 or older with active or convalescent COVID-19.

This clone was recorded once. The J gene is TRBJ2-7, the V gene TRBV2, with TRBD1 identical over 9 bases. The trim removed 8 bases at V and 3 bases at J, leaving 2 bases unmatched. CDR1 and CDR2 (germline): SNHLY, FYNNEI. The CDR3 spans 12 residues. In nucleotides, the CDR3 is TGTGCCAGCGGGGGACAGGGCTACGAGCAGTACTTC. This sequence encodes CASGGQGYEQYF.

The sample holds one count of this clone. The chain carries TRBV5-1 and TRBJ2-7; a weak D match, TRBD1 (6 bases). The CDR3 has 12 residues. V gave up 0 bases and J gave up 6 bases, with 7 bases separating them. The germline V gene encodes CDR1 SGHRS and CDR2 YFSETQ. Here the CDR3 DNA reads TGCGCCAGCAGCTTGGGGGGGCCCGAGCAGTACTTC. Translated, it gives CASSLGGPEQYF.

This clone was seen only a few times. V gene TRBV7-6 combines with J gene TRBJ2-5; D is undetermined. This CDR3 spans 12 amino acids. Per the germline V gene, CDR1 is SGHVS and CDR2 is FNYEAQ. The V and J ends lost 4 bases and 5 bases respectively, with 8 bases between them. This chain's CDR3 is CASSSREETQYF. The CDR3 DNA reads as TGTGCCAGCAGCTCAAGAGAGGAGACCCAGTACTTC.

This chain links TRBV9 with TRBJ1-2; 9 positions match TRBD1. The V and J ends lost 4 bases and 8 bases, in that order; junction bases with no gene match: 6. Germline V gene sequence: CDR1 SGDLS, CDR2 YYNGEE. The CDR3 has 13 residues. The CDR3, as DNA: TGTGCCAGCAGCCTCGGACAGGGGATAGGCTACACCTTC. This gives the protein CASSLGQGIGYTF. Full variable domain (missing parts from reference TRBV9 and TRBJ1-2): DSGVTQTPKHLITATGQRVTLRCSPRSGDLSVYWYQQSLDQGLQFLIQYYNGEERAKGNILERFSAQQFPDLHSELNLSSLELGDSALYFCASSLGQGIGYTFGSGTRLTVV.

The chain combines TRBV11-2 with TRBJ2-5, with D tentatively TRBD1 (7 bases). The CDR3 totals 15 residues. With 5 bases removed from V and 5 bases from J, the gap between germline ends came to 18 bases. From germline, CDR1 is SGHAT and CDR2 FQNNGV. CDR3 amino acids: CASSPGGQGRETQYF. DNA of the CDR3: TGTGCCAGCAGCCCAGGGGGGCAGGGAAGGGAGACCCAGTACTTC.

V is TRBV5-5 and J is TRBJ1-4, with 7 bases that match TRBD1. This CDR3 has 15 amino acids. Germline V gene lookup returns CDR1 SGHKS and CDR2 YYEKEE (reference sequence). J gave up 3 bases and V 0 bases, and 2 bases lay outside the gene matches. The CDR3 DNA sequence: TGTGCCAGCAGCTTGGAAGGGACAGCTAATGAAAAACTGTTTTTT. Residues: CASSLEGTANEKLFF. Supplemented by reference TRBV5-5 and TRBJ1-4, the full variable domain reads DAGVTQSPTHLIKTRGQQVTLRCSPISGHKSVSWYQQVLGQGPQFIFQYYEKEERGRGNFPDRFSARQFPNYSSELNVNALLLGDSALYLCASSLEGTANEKLFFGSGTQLSVL.

The CDR3 here is CAWGPPSNEQFF. CDR3 nucleotides: TGTGCCTGGGGACCCCCCAGCAATGAGCAGTTCTTC. The rearrangement links TRBV30 to TRBJ2-1; D not certain. The V end lost 5 bases, the J end lost 6 bases, and 11 bases lay between the germline ends. The CDR3 consists of 12 residues. The germline gives CDR1 GTSNPN, CDR2 SVGIG (reference sequence).

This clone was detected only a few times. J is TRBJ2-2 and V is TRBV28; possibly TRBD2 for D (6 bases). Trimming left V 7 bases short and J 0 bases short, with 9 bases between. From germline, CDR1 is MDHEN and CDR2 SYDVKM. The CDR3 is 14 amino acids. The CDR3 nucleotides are TGTGCCAGCACGGAGGGAGCGAACACCGGGGAGCTGTTTTTT. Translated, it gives CASTEGANTGELFF. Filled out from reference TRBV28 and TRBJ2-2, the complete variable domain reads DVKVTQSSRYLVKRTGEKVFLECVQDMDHENMFWYRQDPGLGLRLIYFSYDVKMKEKGDIPEGYSVSREKKERFSLILESASTNQTSMYLCASTEGANTGELFFGEGSRLTVL.

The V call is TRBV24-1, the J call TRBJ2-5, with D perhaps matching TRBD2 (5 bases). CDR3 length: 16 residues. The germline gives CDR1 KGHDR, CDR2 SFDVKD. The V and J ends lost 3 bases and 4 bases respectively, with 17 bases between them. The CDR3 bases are TGTGCCACCAGTGATCTCAGGCGGGCAGTGAGAGAGACCCAGTACTTC. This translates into CATSDLRRAVRETQYF.

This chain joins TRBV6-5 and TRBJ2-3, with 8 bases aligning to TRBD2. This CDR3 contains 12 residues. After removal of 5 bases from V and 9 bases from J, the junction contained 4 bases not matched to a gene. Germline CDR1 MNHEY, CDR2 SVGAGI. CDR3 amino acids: CASSTGGDTQYF. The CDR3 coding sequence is TGTGCCAGCAGTACCGGGGGGGACACGCAGTATTTT.

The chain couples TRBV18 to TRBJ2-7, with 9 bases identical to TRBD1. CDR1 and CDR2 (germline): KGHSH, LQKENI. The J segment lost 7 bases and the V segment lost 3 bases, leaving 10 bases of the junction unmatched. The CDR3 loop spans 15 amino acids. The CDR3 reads CASSPGTGRSREQYF. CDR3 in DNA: TGTGCCAGCTCACCCGGGACAGGGCGATCTCGGGAGCAGTACTTC.

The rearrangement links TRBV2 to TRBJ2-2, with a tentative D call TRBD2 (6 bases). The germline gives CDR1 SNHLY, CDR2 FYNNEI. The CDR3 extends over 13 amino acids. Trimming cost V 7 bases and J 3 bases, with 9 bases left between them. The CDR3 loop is CASMGGYTGELFF. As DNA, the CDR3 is TGTGCCAGCATGGGGGGTTACACCGGGGAGCTGTTTTTT.

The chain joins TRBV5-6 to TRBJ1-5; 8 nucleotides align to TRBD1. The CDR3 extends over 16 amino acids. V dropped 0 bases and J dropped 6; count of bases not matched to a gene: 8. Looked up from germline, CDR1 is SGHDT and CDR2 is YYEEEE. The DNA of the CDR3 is TGTGCCAGCAGCTTGGGAGACAGGGGCGGGGGTCAGCCCCAGCATTTT. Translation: CASSLGDRGGGQPQHF.

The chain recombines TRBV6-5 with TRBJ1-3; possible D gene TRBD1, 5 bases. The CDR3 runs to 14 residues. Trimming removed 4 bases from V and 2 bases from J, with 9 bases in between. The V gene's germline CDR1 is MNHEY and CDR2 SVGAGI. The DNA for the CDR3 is TGTGCCAGCAGTTCAGGGTCCCCTGGAAACACCATATATTTT. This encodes CASSSGSPGNTIYF.